A selection of T cell receptor beta chains follows, all from one sample in a study of radiotherapy plus CTLA-4 blockade in lung cancer. Sequenced by immunoSEQ multiplex PCR; TCRdb stores in-frame clones only, minus some. The data show some 43,000 clones, 82% seen once. The sequenced sample was peripheral blood, obtained from a patient treated with radiotherapy plus ipilimumab. These receptors were taken from a human donor with non-small cell lung cancer who had stable disease on radiotherapy plus ipilimumab. Both conserved end residues are part of each CDR3. D genes are given only for firm matches. Clone size is stated in some rows and not others, as once, few, many or a class when expanded.

J gene	V gene	D gene	clone size	CDR3 DNA	CDR3 protein
TRBJ2-3	TRBV10-3	TRBD2	-	TGTGCCATCAGTGGGAGGCTTCGGGCGGGAGTGGGAGATACGCAGTATTTT	CAISGRLRAGVGDTQYF
TRBJ1-2	TRBV28	TRBD1	-	TGTGCCAGCAGGTGGGACAGGGACTACTATGGCTACACCTTC	CASRWDRDYYGYTF
TRBJ2-1	TRBV5-4	TRBD2	-	TGTGCCAGCAGCTTGGCCGGACTAGCGGGACAGAATGAGCAGTTCTTC	CASSLAGLAGQNEQFF
TRBJ2-2	TRBV27	-	-	TGTGCCAGCAGTTCCGGGGGAAGACAGTCACACACCGGGGAGCTGTTTTTT	CASSSGGRQSHTGELFF
TRBJ2-6	TRBV6-5	-	-	TGTGCCAGCAGTTCGGGGGCCAACGTCCTGACTTTC	CASSSGANVLTF
TRBJ2-2	TRBV6-1	TRBD1	-	TGTGCCAGCACCCAGGGACAGAGGAACACCGGGGAGCTGTTTTTT	CASTQGQRNTGELFF
TRBJ1-3	TRBV7-8	-	-	TGTGCCAGTCAACAGGCGTTCTCTGGAAACACCATATATTTT	CASQQAFSGNTIYF
TRBJ1-1	TRBV7-2	TRBD1	-	TGTGCCAGCAGCCGAGGGGGCTGGGGAGCTGAAGCTTTCTTT	CASSRGGWGAEAFF
TRBJ2-6	TRBV5-1	-	-	TGCGCCAGCAGCCTAACTGATGCCAACGTCCTGACTTTC	CASSLTDANVLTF
TRBJ1-1	TRBV10-3	-	-	TGTGCCATCAGTGGACAGATAATGAACACTGAAGCTTTCTTT	CAISGQIMNTEAFF
TRBJ1-5	TRBV27	-	-	TGTGCCAGCAGCCAAAAAGCAGGGGCCTGGAATCAGCCCCAGCATTTT	CASSQKAGAWNQPQHF
TRBJ2-7	TRBV5-1	TRBD1	-	TGCGCCAGCAGCTTGGCCCCAGGGGGCCCCTACGAGCAGTACTTC	CASSLAPGGPYEQYF
TRBJ1-5	TRBV2	-	-	TGTGCCAGCACGGGAGAACAAAATAGCAATCAGCCCCAGCATTTT	CASTGEQNSNQPQHF
TRBJ2-2	TRBV6-5	-	-	TGTGCCAGCAGTTACTCCAGACAGAACACCGGGGAGCTGTTTTTT	CASSYSRQNTGELFF
TRBJ1-4	TRBV10-3	-	-	TGTGCCATCAGTGACGGGAAAGGTAGTGAAAAACTGTTTTTT	CAISDGKGSEKLFF
TRBJ2-2	TRBV29-1	-	-	TGCAGCGTTGAATGGCACCCCACCGGGGAGCTGTTTTTT	CSVEWHPTGELFF
TRBJ1-1	TRBV10-2	-	-	TGCGCCAGCAACAGGGAGGGTGGCACTGAAGCTTTCTTT	CASNREGGTEAFF
TRBJ2-1	TRBV9	TRBD2	-	TGTGCCAGCAGCGCGTCTAGCGGGAGTTACAATGAGCAGTTCTTC	CASSASSGSYNEQFF
TRBJ2-3	TRBV6-5	-	-	TGTGCCAGCAGTTACGAGCGGGGCACAGATACGCAGTATTTT	CASSYERGTDTQYF
TRBJ2-7	TRBV19	-	-	TGTGCCAGTAGTAGATCCGGGACTTCCATCTACGAGCAGTACTTC	CASSRSGTSIYEQYF
TRBJ2-7	TRBV27	-	-	TGTGCCAGCAGTTTAGGCGGGCCCACAGTGGAGCAGTACTTC	CASSLGGPTVEQYF
TRBJ2-1	TRBV10-3	TRBD2	-	TGTGCCATCAGTGGGACTAGCGGGAGCTCCTACAATGAGCAGTTCTTC	CAISGTSGSSYNEQFF
TRBJ2-7	TRBV30	-	few	TGTGCCTCCACGACTAGGAGCTCCTACGAGCAGTACTTC	CASTTRSSYEQYF